The clone carrying this TCR beta chain shows up as medium-sized (0.01 to 0.1%) by frequency. The CDR3 has 15 residues. From germline, CDR1 is MNHEY and CDR2 SVGEGT. This record belongs to a study of T cell clusters in autoimmune cytopenias. TRB was amplified from roughly 270 ng of peripheral blood genomic DNA per sample. TRB was amplified by touch-down multiplex PCR, primer pools A and B combined. After re-calling the multiplex PCR reads, TCRdb lists one entry per CDR3 protein, DNA absent. In total, the table holds roughly 1,000 distinct CDR3 sequences. This sample also appeared in a second study, on T cell repertoires in aging, cancer and after chemotherapy.

This sequence was found in a human donor with chronic lymphocytic leukemia. Sequenced sample: peripheral blood. The chain recombines TRBV6-2 or TRBV6-3 with TRBJ1-1; TCRdb's D call, TRBD1, is unchecked because there is no DNA. This CDR3 reads CASRSEPGQSAEAFF.